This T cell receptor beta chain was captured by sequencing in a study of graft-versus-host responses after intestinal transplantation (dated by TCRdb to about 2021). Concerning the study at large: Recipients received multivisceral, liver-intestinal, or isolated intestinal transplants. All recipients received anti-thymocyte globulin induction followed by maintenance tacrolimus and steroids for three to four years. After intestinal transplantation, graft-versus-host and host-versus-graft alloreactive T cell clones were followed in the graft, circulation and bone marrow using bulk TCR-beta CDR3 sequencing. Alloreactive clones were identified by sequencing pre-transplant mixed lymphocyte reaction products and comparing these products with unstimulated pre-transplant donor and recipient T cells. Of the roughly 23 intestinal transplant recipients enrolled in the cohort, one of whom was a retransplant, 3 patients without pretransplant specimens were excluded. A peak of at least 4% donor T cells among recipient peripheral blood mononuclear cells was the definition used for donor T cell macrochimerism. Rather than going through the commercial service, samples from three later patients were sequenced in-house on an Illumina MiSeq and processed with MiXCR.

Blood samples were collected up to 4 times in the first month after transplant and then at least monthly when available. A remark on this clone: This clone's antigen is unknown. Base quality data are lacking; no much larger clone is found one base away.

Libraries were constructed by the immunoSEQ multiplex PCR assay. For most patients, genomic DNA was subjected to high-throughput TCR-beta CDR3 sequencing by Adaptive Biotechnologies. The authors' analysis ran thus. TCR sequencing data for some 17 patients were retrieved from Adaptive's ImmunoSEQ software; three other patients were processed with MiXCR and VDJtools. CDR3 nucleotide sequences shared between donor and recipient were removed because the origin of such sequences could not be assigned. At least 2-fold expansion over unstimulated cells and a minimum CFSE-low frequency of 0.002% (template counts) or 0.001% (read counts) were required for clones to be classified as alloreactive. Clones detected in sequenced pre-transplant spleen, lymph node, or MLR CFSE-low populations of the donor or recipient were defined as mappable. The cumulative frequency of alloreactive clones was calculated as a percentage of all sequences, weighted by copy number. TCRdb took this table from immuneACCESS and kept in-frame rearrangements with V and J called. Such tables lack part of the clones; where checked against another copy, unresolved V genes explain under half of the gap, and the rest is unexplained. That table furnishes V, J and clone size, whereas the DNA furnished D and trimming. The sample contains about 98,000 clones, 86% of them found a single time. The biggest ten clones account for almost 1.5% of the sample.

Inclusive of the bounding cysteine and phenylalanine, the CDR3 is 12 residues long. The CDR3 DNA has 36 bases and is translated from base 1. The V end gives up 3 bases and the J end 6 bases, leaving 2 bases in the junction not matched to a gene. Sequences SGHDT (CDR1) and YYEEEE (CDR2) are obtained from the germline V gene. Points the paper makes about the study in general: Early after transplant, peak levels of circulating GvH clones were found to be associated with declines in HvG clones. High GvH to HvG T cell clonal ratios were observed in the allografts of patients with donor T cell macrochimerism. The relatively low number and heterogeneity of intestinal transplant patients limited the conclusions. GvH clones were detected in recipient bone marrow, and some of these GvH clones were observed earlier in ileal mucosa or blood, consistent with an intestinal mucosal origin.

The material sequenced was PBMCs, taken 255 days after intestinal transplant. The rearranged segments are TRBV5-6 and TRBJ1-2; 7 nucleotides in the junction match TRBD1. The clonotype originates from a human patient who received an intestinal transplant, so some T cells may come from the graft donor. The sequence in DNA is TGTGCCAGCAGCTCCACAGGGGATGGCTACACCTTC. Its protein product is CASSSTGDGYTF.